Presented here are 5 T cell receptor beta chains from one specimen sequenced in a study of breast tumors, draining lymph nodes, adjacent tissues. TCRdb recomputed calls from the multiplex PCR reads with MiXCR, one row per CDR3 protein. The sample has about 140,000 distinct CDR3 sequences; about 33% are singletons. Samples came from axillary lymph nodes draining the breast cancer. The sequencing input was axillary lymph node tissue. All receptors derive from a female donor with breast cancer. Some clones in this sample may be carry-over from other donors' samples.

The V and J genes are TRBV7-2 and TRBJ2-3, with 9 bases matching TRBD2. The junction had 10 bases not matched to a gene; V was cut back by 3 bases and J by 3 bases. This CDR3 has 17 amino acids. Per the germline V gene, CDR1 is SGHTA and CDR2 is FQGNSA. CDR3: CASSLRASGELTDTQYF. The CDR3 bases are TGTGCCAGCAGCTTGAGGGCTAGCGGGGAGCTTACAGATACGCAGTATTTT.

V and J are TRBV15 and TRBJ2-5; 8 bases align to TRBD1. The ends lost 3 bases at V and 4 bases at J; junction bases unmatched: 7. The germline V gene has CDR1 LNHNV and CDR2 YYDKDF (reference sequence). The CDR3 is made up of 15 amino acids. This CDR3 reads CATSSFTGTGETQYF. The DNA for the CDR3 is TGTGCCACCAGCAGCTTCACCGGGACAGGAGAGACCCAGTACTTC.

For this clonotype: Just one base apart from a much larger clone, this may be a read error. The chain couples TRBV6-5 to TRBJ1-3, with TRBD1 as a possible D gene (5 bases). This CDR3 has 14 amino acids. Germline CDR1 MNHEY, CDR2 SVGAGI. CDR3 protein: CASSKPGGGNAIYF. For the CDR3, the DNA is TGTGCCAGCAGTAAACCGGGGGGTGGAAACGCCATATATTTT.

The chain uses TRBV18 and TRBJ1-3, with a tentative D call TRBD1 (6 bases). Germline CDR1 KGHSH, CDR2 LQKENI. CDR3 length: 16 residues. Trimming cost V 4 bases and J 2 bases, with 15 bases left between them. Here the CDR3 DNA reads TGTGCCAGCTCACTTACCTCGGGGGCCCCTGGAAACACCATATATTTT. This encodes CASSLTSGAPGNTIYF.

This clonotype has ten or more counts. This chain joins TRBV18 and TRBJ2-2, with D uncertain. V was shortened by 2 bases and J by 1 base, with 11 bases between the two germline ends. The CDR3 sequence is 16 residues long. CDR1 and CDR2 from the germline V gene are KGHSH and LQKENI. CDR3 DNA sequence: TGTGCCAGCTCACCATTCATGGGCGGGAACACCGGGGAGCTGTTTTTT. This sequence encodes CASSPFMGGNTGELFF.